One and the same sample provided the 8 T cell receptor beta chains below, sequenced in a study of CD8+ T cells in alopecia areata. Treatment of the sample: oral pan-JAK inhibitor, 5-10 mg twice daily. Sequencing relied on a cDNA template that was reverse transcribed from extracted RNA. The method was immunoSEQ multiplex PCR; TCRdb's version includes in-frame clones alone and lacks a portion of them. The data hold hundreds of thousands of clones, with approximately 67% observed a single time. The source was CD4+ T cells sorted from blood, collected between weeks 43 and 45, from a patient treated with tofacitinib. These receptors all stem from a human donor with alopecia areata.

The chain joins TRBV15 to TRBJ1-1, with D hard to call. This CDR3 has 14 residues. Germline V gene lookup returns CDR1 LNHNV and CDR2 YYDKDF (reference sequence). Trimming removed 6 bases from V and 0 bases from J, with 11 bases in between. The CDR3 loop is CATRIGGMNTEAFF. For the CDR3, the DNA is TGTGCCACCAGGATCGGCGGAATGAACACTGAAGCTTTCTTT. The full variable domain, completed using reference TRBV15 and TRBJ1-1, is DAMVIQNPRYQVTQFGKPVTLSCSQTLNHNVMYWYQQKSSQAPKLLFHYYDKDFNNEADTPDNFQSRRPNTSFCFLDIRSPGLGDTAMYLCATRIGGMNTEAFFGQGTRLTVV.

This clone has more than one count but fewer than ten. The CDR3 region is CASSVDTRGDYEQYF. DNA for the CDR3: TGTGCCAGCAGCGTAGATACGCGGGGGGACTACGAGCAGTACTTC. V and J are TRBV9 and TRBJ2-7; 8 bases match TRBD2. Germline lookup yields CDR1 SGDLS and CDR2 YYNGEE. V lost 0 bases, J lost 3 bases, and 5 bases stayed unmatched. There are 15 residues in the CDR3.

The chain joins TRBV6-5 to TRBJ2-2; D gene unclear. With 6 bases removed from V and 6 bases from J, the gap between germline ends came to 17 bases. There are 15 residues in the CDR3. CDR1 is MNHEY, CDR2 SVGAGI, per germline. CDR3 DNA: TGTGCCAGCAGGGCCGGGCCACAAGTAGCCGGGGAGCTGTTTTTT. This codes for CASRAGPQVAGELFF.

The CDR3 spells CASRVSSYNSPLHF. The CDR3 DNA is TGTGCCAGCCGGGTTAGCTCCTATAATTCACCCCTCCACTTT. V usage is TRBV27 and J usage is TRBJ1-6, with unresolved D. CDR1 is MNHEY and CDR2 is SMNVEV in the germline V gene (reference sequence). Trimming stripped 8 bases from V and 0 bases from J, with 8 bases between. The CDR3 runs 14 residues.

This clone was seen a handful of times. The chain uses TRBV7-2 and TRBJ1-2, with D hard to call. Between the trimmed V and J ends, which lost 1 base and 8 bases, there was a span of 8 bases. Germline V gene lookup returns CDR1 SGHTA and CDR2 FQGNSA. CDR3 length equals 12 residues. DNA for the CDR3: TGTGCCAGCAGCTTAGGAGGGATAGGCTACACCTTC. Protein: CASSLGGIGYTF.

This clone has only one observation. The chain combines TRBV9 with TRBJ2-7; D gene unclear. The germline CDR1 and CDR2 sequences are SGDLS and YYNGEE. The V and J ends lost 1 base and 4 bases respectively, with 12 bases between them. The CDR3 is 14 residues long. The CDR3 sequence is CASSVSWHSYEQYF. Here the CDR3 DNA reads TGTGCCAGCAGCGTAAGTTGGCACAGTTACGAGCAGTACTTC.

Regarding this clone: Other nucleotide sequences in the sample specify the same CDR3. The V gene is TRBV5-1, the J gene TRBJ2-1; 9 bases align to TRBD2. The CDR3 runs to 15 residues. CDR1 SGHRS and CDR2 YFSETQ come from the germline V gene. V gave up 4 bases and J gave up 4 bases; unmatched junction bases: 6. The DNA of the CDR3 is TGCGCCAGCAGCCCCGGGCTAGCGGGGTACAATGAGCAGTTCTTC. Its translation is CASSPGLAGYNEQFF.

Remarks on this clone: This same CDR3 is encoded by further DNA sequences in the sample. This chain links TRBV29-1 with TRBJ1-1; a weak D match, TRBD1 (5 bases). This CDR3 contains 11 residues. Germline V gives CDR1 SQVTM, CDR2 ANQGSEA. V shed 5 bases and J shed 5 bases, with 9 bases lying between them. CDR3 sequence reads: CSVRGPTEAFF. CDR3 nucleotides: TGCAGCGTTAGGGGACCTACTGAAGCTTTCTTT.